This T cell receptor (beta chain) was identified in a study of shared clonotypes between healthy human individuals. Details on this clone: Its cognate antigen is unknown.

Study-wide points: Despite large depth, rarefaction showed incomplete sorted-subset sequencing. With a few donors compared, 5% to 5.5% of naive CD4 clonotypes were shared. Shared clonotypes across all four donors exceeded non-shared ones in generation probability.

Germline CDR1 and CDR2: MNHEY and SMNVEV (reference sequence). The length of the CDR3 is 18 residues. V gave up 3 bases and J gave up 1 base, with 22 bases separating them. The repertoire was sequenced with immunoSEQ multiplex PCR; TCRdb's copy has only in-frame clones and lacks some. Among over a million clones listed, around four fifths were seen once. The gene calls are TRBV27 and TRBJ2-7; a possible D gene is TRBD1 (6 bases). The sequenced material came from memory CD4+ T cells sorted from blood. Specified subset: CD45RA-negative fraction. The source is a man younger than 35 in good health. In DNA form, the CDR3 reads TGTGCCAGCAGTTTTAATGCTCCCTTCATTACAGGGTCCTACGAGCAGTACTTC. This gives the protein CASSFNAPFITGSYEQYF.